This T cell receptor beta chain was sequenced for a study of T cell repertoires in cytomegalovirus infection. In this sample, this clonotype turned up a few times. What it binds is unknown. Trimming shortened V by 1 base and J by 4 bases, and 16 bases separated the two germline ends. Germline CDR1 reads SGHTA; CDR2 reads FQGNSA. This CDR3 is 16 amino acids long. TCRdb reprocessed the reads via MiXCR and lists one record per CDR3 protein. This table holds more than 50,000 distinct CDR3 sequences, 33% found once. V gene TRBV7-2 combines with J gene TRBJ1-1, with unresolved D. Sequenced: PBMCs, sequenced either directly or after in vitro stimulation (not recorded which). The receptor was derived from a human donor in good health (CMV status not recorded). Some clones in this sample may be carry-over from other donors' samples. The DNA for the CDR3 is TGTGCCAGCAGCTTAGTACAGATCCGGGGAGGCACTGAAGCTTTCTTT. Amino acid sequence: CASSLVQIRGGTEAFF.